These 11 T cell receptor beta chains came from one sample sequenced in a study of cytomegalovirus exposure and HLA in healthy donors. Primers for the PCR totalled 60 Vbeta and 13 Jbeta. Generated by immunoSEQ multiplex PCR, the TCRdb table keeps only in-frame clones and is missing some. The data contain 100,000 to 150,000 clones, more than 65% of them singletons. The material sequenced was PBMCs. The receptors here all came from a man aged 18 to 30 in good health and CMV-seropositive.

Comment on this clone: Germline is not matched at one junction end, which may reflect a read error. V usage is TRBV19 and J usage is TRBJ1-1; 7 positions match TRBD1. This CDR3 is built from 16 residues. The germline V gene encodes CDR1 LNHDA and CDR2 SQIVND (reference sequence). The CDR3, as DNA: TGTGCCAGTAGTGTAGATACCGGGACAGTAACTCCGCCAGCTTTCTTT. Encoded protein: CASSVDTGTVTPPAFF.

The chain joins TRBV27 to TRBJ1-4, with D possibly TRBD1 on 5 matching bases. Trimming took off 6 bases at V and 3 bases at J, with 11 bases between the two ends. Looked up from germline, CDR1 is MNHEY and CDR2 is SMNVEV (reference sequence). This CDR3 has 14 amino acids. CDR3 in DNA: TGTGCCAGCAGCCCCGGGGGAGCTAATGAAAAACTGTTTTTT. This gives the protein CASSPGGANEKLFF.

The rearrangement links TRBV2 to TRBJ2-2; possibly TRBD1 for D (5 bases). CDR1 is SNHLY and CDR2 is FYNNEI in the germline V gene. The CDR3 extends over 13 amino acids. With 8 bases removed from V and 7 bases from J, the gap between germline ends came to 14 bases. The CDR3 region has the DNA TGTGCCAGCGCGGCGGACAACGACGGGGAGCTGTTTTTT. Translation: CASAADNDGELFF.

This chain links TRBV5-1 with TRBJ2-1, with 7 bases matching TRBD1. The germline V gene has CDR1 SGHRS and CDR2 YFSETQ. After removal of 4 bases from V and 0 bases from J, the junction contained 7 bases not matched to a gene. CDR3 length: 16 residues. Written as DNA, the CDR3 is TGCGCCAGCAGCCCCGGACAGGCAAGCTCCTACAATGAGCAGTTCTTC. Translating gives CASSPGQASSYNEQFF.

This sequence joins TRBV6-6 and TRBJ1-4; D ambiguous. CDR3 size: 14 residues. Trimming cost V 8 bases and J 0 bases, with 10 bases left between them. CDR1 is MNHNY, CDR2 SVGAGI, per germline (reference sequence). CDR3 region: CASHLETTNEKLFF. The CDR3, as DNA: TGTGCCAGCCACCTCGAGACAACTAATGAAAAACTGTTTTTT.

This rearrangement joins TRBV4-2 to TRBJ1-1; D might be TRBD1 (6 bases). The CDR3 totals 18 residues. Germline V gives CDR1 LGHNA, CDR2 YNFKEQ. The germline V and J ends were trimmed by 2 bases and 0 bases, with 19 bases remaining between them. The CDR3 sequence is CASSQKGGIRGVNTEAFF. The CDR3 DNA follows: TGTGCCAGCAGCCAAAAGGGGGGTATCCGGGGGGTGAACACTGAAGCTTTCTTT.

The chain couples TRBV30 to TRBJ2-7, with D hard to call. The germline V gene has CDR1 GTSNPN and CDR2 SVGIG (reference sequence). Between the trimmed V and J ends, which lost 1 base and 3 bases, there was a span of 7 bases. The CDR3 has 12 residues. The CDR3: CAWSGGSYEQYF. DNA of the CDR3: TGTGCCTGGAGTGGAGGCAGCTACGAGCAGTACTTC.

Comments on this clone: The same CDR3 can be traced to other DNA sequences in this sample. The J gene is TRBJ1-4, the V gene TRBV6-1, with D perhaps TRBD1 (5 bases). V lost 4 bases, J lost 0 bases, and 9 bases lay in between. Germline loops: CDR1 MNHNS, CDR2 SASEGT. The CDR3 is made up of 15 amino acids. The CDR3 DNA reads TGTGCCAGCAGTGTCTTGACAGCAACTAATGAAAAACTGTTTTTT. It translates to CASSVLTATNEKLFF.

The rearrangement links TRBV5-5 to TRBJ1-5; D remains ambiguous. Trimming took 2 bases from V and 0 from J, leaving 12 bases between them. Looked up from germline, CDR1 is SGHKS and CDR2 is YYEKEE (reference sequence). The CDR3 runs 16 residues. The CDR3 bases are TGTGCCAGCAGCTTCGGGGATATTTATAGCAATCAGCCCCAGCATTTT. It yields the protein CASSFGDIYSNQPQHF.

This chain joins TRBV27 and TRBJ2-7; D not certain. V was cut by 5 bases and J by 6 bases, with 26 bases left in between. This CDR3 is 17 amino acids long. In germline, CDR1 is MNHEY, CDR2 SMNVEV (reference sequence). The CDR3 reads CASSPFGFRSSSAEQYF. CDR3 DNA: TGTGCCAGCAGTCCCTTTGGCTTTCGGAGCTCCTCCGCCGAGCAGTACTTC.

This chain links TRBV27 with TRBJ2-7; TRBD1 matches 12 bases. J was trimmed by 4 bases and V by 5 bases; bases with no gene match: 6. CDR1 and CDR2 (germline): MNHEY, SMNVEV (reference sequence). This CDR3 comprises 15 residues. This CDR3 is CASSAPGQGAYEQYF. CDR3 bases: TGTGCCAGCAGTGCGCCGGGACAGGGGGCTTACGAGCAGTACTTC.